This section outlines one T cell receptor (beta chain) sequence together with its context. Germline-derived CDR1 and CDR2 are SGHNT and YYREEE (reference sequence). Losses at the gene ends were 0 bases for V and 4 bases for J; bases not matched to a gene: 9. This CDR3 comprises 16 residues. This sample is drawn from a study of blood T cell repertoires in COVID-19. In the study overall: Sites in the United States, Italy and Spain provided acute and convalescent COVID-19 samples.

Original data processing: Cell counts per sample came from amplifying reference gene primers. TCRdb's copy holds only in-frame clones and misses some; the assay was immunoSEQ multiplex PCR. V and J calls and clone size follow that table, whereas D and trimming were derived from the DNA. The sample carries some 250,000 clones, approximately 86% recorded once. This clonotype originated in a woman between 25 and 40 years old with acute or convalescent COVID-19. Sequencing was done on a sample of peripheral blood. The V call is TRBV5-4, the J call TRBJ2-7, with 8 bases fitting TRBD2. As DNA, the CDR3 is TGTGCCAGCAGCTTGGAGGTCGGGAGGGCCTGGTACGAGCAGTACTTC. Protein sequence: CASSLEVGRAWYEQYF.